This TCR beta chain is drawn from a study of T cell responses to AZD1222 COVID-19 vaccine. Germline V gives CDR1 SNHLY, CDR2 FYNNEI. The CDR3 has 11 amino acids. Trimming took 5 bases from V and 9 from J, leaving 11 bases between them. Assay used: immunoSEQ multiplex PCR; TCRdb lists only in-frame clones, some missing. The table shows around 91,000 clones, with roughly 90% occurring only once. In the case of this clone: What it binds is not known.

Study results and limitations: Sampling captured repertoires only after the peak T cell response. There were mostly white British donors and more females than males, and clonal diversity was possibly underestimated.

The sequencing used peripheral blood, collected on day 0 of AZD1222 vaccination. The sequence derives from an adult in good health. V usage is TRBV2 and J usage is TRBJ2-7; D is unresolved. DNA of the CDR3: TGTGCCAGCAGTCCCCGAGTCGGGCAGTACTTC. Protein sequence: CASSPRVGQYF. Looking up the rest from reference TRBV2 and TRBJ2-7 gives the full variable domain: EPEVTQTPSHQVTQMGQEVILRCVPISNHLYFYWYRQILGQKVEFLVSFYNNEISEKSEIFDDQFSVERPDGSNFTLKIRSTKLEDSAMYFCASSPRVGQYFGPGTRLTVT.